The 3 T cell receptor beta chains below all came from one sample that was sequenced in a study of blood T cell repertoires in COVID-19. Generated by immunoSEQ multiplex PCR, the TCRdb table keeps only in-frame clones and is missing some. The data contain nearly 80,000 clones, roughly 85% of them singletons. Sequencing input: peripheral blood. These receptors came from a woman aged 70-85 years with acute or convalescent COVID-19.

This chain uses TRBV3-1 (or the pseudogene TRBV3-2) with TRBJ2-7; D might be TRBD1 (6 bases). Trimming shortened V by 1 base and J by 3 bases, and 10 bases separated the two germline ends. This CDR3 contains 14 residues. Germline CDR1 reads LGHDT; CDR2 reads YNNKEL (reference sequence). The CDR3 nucleotides read TGTGCCAGCAGCCAAGCGGGCAGGGGCTACGAGCAGTACTTC. Its translation is CASSQAGRGYEQYF.

The V gene is TRBV5-4, the J gene TRBJ2-2; TRBD2 agrees at 10 bases. Trimming removed 4 bases from V and 6 bases from J; junction bases left unmatched: 6. This CDR3 region has 15 residues. Germline V lookup: CDR1 SGHNT, CDR2 YYREEE (reference sequence). In DNA form, the CDR3 reads TGTGCCAGCAGCGGACTAGCGGCCTCCGCCGGGGAGCTGTTTTTT. This translates into CASSGLAASAGELFF.

This clone was seen a handful of times. The rearrangement uses TRBV29-1 and TRBJ1-3, with TRBD1 matching over 7 bases. The junction had 3 bases not matched to a gene; V was cut back by 2 bases and J by 2 bases. Germline V lookup: CDR1 SQVTM, CDR2 ANQGSEA. The CDR3 totals 14 residues. The CDR3 sequence: CSVETGAAGNTIYF. The CDR3 DNA is TGCAGCGTTGAAACAGGGGCGGCTGGAAACACCATATATTTT.